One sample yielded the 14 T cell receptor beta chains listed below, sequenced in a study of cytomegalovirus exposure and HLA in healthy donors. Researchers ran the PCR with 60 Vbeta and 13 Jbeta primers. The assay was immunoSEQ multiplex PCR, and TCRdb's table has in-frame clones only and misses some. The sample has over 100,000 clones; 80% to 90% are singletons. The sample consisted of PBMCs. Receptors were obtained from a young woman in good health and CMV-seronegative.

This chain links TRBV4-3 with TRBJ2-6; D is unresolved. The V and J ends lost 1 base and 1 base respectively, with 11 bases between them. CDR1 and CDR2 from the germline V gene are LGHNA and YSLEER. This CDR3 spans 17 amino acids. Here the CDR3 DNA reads TGCGCCAGCAGCCAAGCACAGAAGCTATCTGGGGCCAACGTCCTGACTTTC. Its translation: CASSQAQKLSGANVLTF.

The CDR3 is CASSRTGGPNEKLFF. In nucleotides, the CDR3 is TGTGCCAGCTCTCGGACAGGGGGCCCTAATGAAAAACTGTTTTTT. This chain joins TRBV18 and TRBJ1-4; 11 nucleotides align to TRBD1. The CDR3 is 15 amino acids. V lost 6 bases and J lost 3; bases outside the gene matches: 3. The germline gives CDR1 KGHSH, CDR2 LQKENI.

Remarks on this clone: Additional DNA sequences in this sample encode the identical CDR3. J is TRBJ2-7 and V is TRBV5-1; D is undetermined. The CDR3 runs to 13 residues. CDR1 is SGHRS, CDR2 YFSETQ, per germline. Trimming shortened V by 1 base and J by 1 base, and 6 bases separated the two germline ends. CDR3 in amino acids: CASSLTSSYEQYF. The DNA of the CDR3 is TGCGCCAGCAGCTTGACAAGTTCCTACGAGCAGTACTTC.

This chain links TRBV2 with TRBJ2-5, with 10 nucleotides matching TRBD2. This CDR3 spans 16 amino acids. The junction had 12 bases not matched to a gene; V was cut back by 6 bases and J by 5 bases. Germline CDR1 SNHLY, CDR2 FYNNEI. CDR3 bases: TGTGCCAGCAGGGGAACTAGCGGGGCACGGGGGGAGACCCAGTACTTC. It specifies CASRGTSGARGETQYF.

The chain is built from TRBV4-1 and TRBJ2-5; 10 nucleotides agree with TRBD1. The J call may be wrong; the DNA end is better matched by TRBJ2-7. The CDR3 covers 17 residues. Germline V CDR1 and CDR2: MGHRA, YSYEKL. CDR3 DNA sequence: TGCGCCAGCAGCCCCACCCCGGGACAGGGGCCCAGGGCCGAGCAGTACTTC. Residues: CASSPTPGQGPRAEQYF.

The DNA for the CDR3 is TGTGCCAGTAGTGAACGAATTAGCTCCTACAATGAGCAGTTCTTC. It is translated as CASSERISSYNEQFF. V gene TRBV19 combines with J gene TRBJ2-1; D is undetermined. Germline-derived CDR1 and CDR2 are LNHDA and SQIVND (reference sequence). The CDR3 sequence is 15 residues long. The V end was cut by 5 bases, the J end by 0 bases, with 11 bases between.

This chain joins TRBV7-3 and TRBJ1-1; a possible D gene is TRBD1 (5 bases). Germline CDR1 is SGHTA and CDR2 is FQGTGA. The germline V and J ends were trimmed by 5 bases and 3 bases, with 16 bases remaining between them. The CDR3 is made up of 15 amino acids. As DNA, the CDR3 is TGTGCCAGCAGCGTGGGGGGGAGTGTTCACACTGAAGCTTTCTTT. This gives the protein CASSVGGSVHTEAFF.

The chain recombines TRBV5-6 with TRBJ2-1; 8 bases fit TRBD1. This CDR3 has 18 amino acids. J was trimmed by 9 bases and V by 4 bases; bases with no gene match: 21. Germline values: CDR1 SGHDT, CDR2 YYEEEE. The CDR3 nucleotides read TGTGCCAGCAGCCCCCGGGGCTGGGGACAGGATCATCGTGGTGAGCAGTTCTTC. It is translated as CASSPRGWGQDHRGEQFF.

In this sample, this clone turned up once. The CDR3 sequence is CASSLDRASYNEQFF. As DNA, the CDR3 is TGCGCCAGCAGCTTGGACAGGGCCTCCTACAATGAGCAGTTCTTC. This sequence joins TRBV5-1 and TRBJ2-1; a possible D gene is TRBD1 (6 bases). This CDR3 has 15 amino acids. CDR1 is SGHRS, CDR2 YFSETQ, per germline. V was cut by 0 bases and J by 0 bases, with 7 bases left in between.

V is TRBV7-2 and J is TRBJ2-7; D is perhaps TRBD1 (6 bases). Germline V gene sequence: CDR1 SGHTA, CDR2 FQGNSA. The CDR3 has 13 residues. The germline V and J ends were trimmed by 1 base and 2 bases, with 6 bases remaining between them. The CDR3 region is CASSLGGPYEQYF. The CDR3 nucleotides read TGTGCCAGCAGCTTAGGGGGGCCCTACGAGCAGTACTTC.

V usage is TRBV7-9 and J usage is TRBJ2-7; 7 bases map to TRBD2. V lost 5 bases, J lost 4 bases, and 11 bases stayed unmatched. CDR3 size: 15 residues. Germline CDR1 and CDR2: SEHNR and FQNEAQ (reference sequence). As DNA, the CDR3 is TGTGCCAGCAGCCAGCGGGCCAGCGGGATTTACGAGCAGTACTTC. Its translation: CASSQRASGIYEQYF. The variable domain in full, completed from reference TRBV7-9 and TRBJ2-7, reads DTGVSQNPRHKITKRGQNVTFRCDPISEHNRLYWYRQTLGQGPEFLTYFQNEAQLEKSRLLSDRFSAERPKGSFSTLEIQRTEQGDSAMYLCASSQRASGIYEQYFGPGTRLTVT.

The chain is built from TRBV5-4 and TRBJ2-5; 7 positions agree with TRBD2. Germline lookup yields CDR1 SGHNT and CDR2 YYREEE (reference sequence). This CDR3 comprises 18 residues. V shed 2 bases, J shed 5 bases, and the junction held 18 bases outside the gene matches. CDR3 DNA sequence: TGTGCCAGCAGCTTTTTTGGCGGGAGTTACATCTCGGCGGAGACCCAGTACTTC. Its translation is CASSFFGGSYISAETQYF.

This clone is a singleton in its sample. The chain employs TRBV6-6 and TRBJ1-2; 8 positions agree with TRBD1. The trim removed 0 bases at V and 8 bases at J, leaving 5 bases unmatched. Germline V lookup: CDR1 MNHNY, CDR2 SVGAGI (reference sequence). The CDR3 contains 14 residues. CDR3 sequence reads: CASSYSGTGGGYTF. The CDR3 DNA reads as TGTGCCAGCAGTTACTCGGGAACAGGGGGAGGCTACACCTTC.

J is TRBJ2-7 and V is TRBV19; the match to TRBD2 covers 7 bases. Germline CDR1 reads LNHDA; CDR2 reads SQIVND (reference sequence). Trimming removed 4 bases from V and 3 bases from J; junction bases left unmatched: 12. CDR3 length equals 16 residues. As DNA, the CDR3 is TGTGCCAGTAGTACCCATTACGGCGGGAGTCTCTACGAGCAGTACTTC. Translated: CASSTHYGGSLYEQYF.